This section outlines one T cell receptor beta chain sequence together with its context. Authors' methods: Amplified reference gene primers provided the basis for estimating nucleated cell counts. Assay: immunoSEQ multiplex PCR; the TCRdb copy retains only in-frame clones and omits some. For V, J and clone size, that table is used; D and trimming come from the DNA. The sample has hundreds of thousands of clones; 70% to 90% are singletons. This specimen belongs to a study of blood T cell repertoires in COVID-19. Study-level information: Specimens from acute and convalescent COVID-19 originated in the United States, Italy and Spain. PBMCs, B-cell-depleted T cells, or T cells provided the cDNA or gDNA that made up the material.

Unmatched junction bases numbered 2, after V lost 3 bases and J lost 4 bases. The CDR3 sequence is 13 residues long. CDR1 and CDR2 (germline): DFQATT, SNEGSKA (reference sequence). Specimen: peripheral blood. This chain uses TRBV20-1 with TRBJ2-1; TRBD2 matches at 8 bases. This receptor was identified in a man aged 40-49 years with acute or convalescent COVID-19. CDR3 residues: CSASTSGYNEQFF. Written as DNA, the CDR3 is TGCAGTGCTAGTACTAGCGGTTACAATGAGCAGTTCTTC.